Listed here are 20 T cell receptor beta chains from one sample, sequenced in a study of Graves' ophthalmopathy and Graves' hyperthyroidism. Amplified material comprised TCR beta CDR3 regions derived from RNA transcripts. HTBI-primed first-round RT-PCR preceded second-round multiplex PCR. TCRdb reprocessed the multiplex PCR reads via MiXCR and lists one record per CDR3 protein. The table records about 590,000 distinct CDR3 sequences, 39% of them present only once. The sample taken for sequencing was peripheral blood or thyroid tissue (not recorded which). The receptors were sampled from an adult man with Graves' hyperthyroidism.

This clonotype was counted many times. The chain uses TRBV7-9 and TRBJ2-2; D is possibly TRBD1 (6 bases). Trimming removed 6 bases from V and 2 bases from J, with 10 bases in between. Germline V gene data show CDR1 as SEHNR and CDR2 as FQNEAQ (reference sequence). The CDR3 runs 14 residues. The CDR3 DNA reads TGTGCCAGCAGAAAGACAGGAAACACCGGGGAGCTGTTTTTT. Translated: CASRKTGNTGELFF.

This clonotype turned up a few times. The CDR3 nucleotides are TGTGCCAGCAGTGCACATCGGACAGGGGGGGAGTACGAGCAGTACTTC. Its protein product is CASSAHRTGGEYEQYF. The chain carries TRBV7-9 and TRBJ2-7, with 10 bases fitting TRBD1. The CDR3 covers 16 residues. From germline, CDR1 is SEHNR and CDR2 FQNEAQ (reference sequence). V lost 6 bases and J lost 4; bases outside the gene matches: 12.

The chain carries TRBV7-2 and TRBJ2-7; no firm D call. CDR1 is SGHTA and CDR2 is FQGNSA in the germline V gene. There are 8 residues in the CDR3. V shed 8 bases and J shed 9 bases, with 5 bases lying between them. This CDR3 reads CASAGQYF. The CDR3 DNA is TGTGCCAGCGCAGGGCAGTACTTC.

The rearrangement uses TRBV20-1 and TRBJ2-7, with D perhaps given as TRBD1 or TRBD2 (5 bases each). Trimming stripped 6 bases from V and 1 base from J, with 22 bases between. The CDR3 runs 16 residues. Germline CDR1 DFQATT, CDR2 SNEGSKA (reference sequence). CDR3 protein: CSASTINRDVSYEQYF. DNA for the CDR3: TGCAGTGCAAGCACCATAAACCGGGACGTGTCCTACGAGCAGTACTTC.

For the CDR3, the DNA is TGCAGCGTTCGTCCCGGGACGGTAGAGACCCAGTACTTC. This gives the protein CSVRPGTVETQYF. The J gene is TRBJ2-5, the V gene TRBV29-1; TRBD1 or TRBD2 may be the D gene (5 bases each). The CDR3 runs 13 residues. In germline, CDR1 is SQVTM, CDR2 ANQGSEA. Trimming took off 5 bases at V and 4 bases at J, with 14 bases between the two ends.

For this clonotype: A clone one base away is much larger, so this may be a read error. The chain couples TRBV25-1 to TRBJ1-1; D is undetermined. Germline lookup yields CDR1 MGHDK and CDR2 SYGVNS. The CDR3 runs 14 residues. The CDR3 DNA follows: TGTGCCAACAGTGAAATGGGTCTGGGGTTGAAAGCTTTCTTT. This translates into CANSEMGLGLKAFF. The variable domain in full, completed from reference TRBV25-1 and TRBJ1-1, reads EADIYQTPRYLVIGTGKKITLECSQTMGHDKMYWYQQDPGMELHLIHYSYGVNSTEKGDLSSESTVSRIRTEHFPLTLESARPSHTSQYLCANSEMGLGLKAFFGQGTRLTVV.

This clonotype has at least ten counts. The chain carries TRBV12-3 or TRBV12-4 and TRBJ2-2; D gene ambiguous. V lost 4 bases, J lost 6 bases, and 9 bases lay in between. This CDR3 spans 13 amino acids. CDR3 in DNA: TGTGCCAGCAGTTCCCGAGGACCCGGGGAGCTGTTTTTT. This codes for CASSSRGPGELFF.

This clonotype was counted once. V is TRBV6-6 and J is TRBJ2-7; 7 bases agree with TRBD2. Germline-derived CDR1 and CDR2 are MNHNY and SVGAGI (reference sequence). This CDR3 comprises 14 residues. The V gene end was trimmed by 5 bases and the J gene end by 7 bases; junction bases not matched to a gene: 11. The CDR3 nucleotides read TGTGCCAGCAGTGAAACGCAGCGGGACGGGGAGCAGTACTTC. Translated, it gives CASSETQRDGEQYF.

The rearrangement uses TRBV2 and TRBJ2-7; 8 bases fit TRBD1. The CDR3 contains 14 residues. V was pared by 8 bases and J by 0 bases, with 6 bases of the junction left unmatched. CDR1 is SNHLY and CDR2 is FYNNEI in the germline V gene. CDR3 region: CASEPTGGSYEQYF. CDR3 in DNA: TGTGCCAGCGAGCCAACAGGGGGCTCCTACGAGCAGTACTTC.

At least ten counts were recorded for this clonotype. Here the CDR3 DNA reads TGCAGTGCGGCAGGGGAGGACTATGGCTACACCTTC. Residues: CSAAGEDYGYTF. V usage is TRBV20-1 and J usage is TRBJ1-2; TRBD1 is a possible D gene (6 bases). Germline V gene sequence: CDR1 DFQATT, CDR2 SNEGSKA (reference sequence). V was pared by 6 bases and J by 3 bases, with 11 bases between. This CDR3 comprises 12 residues.

This clonotype was recorded at least ten times. The gene calls are TRBV27 and TRBJ1-1; D is undetermined. The ends were cut back, 8 bases at V and 0 bases at J, with 10 bases in the middle. This CDR3 is built from 13 residues. CDR1 is MNHEY, CDR2 SMNVEV, per germline (reference sequence). The CDR3 here is CASSRIMNTEAFF. The CDR3 region has the DNA TGTGCCAGCTCTCGCATAATGAACACTGAAGCTTTCTTT.

As regards this clonotype: Just one base apart from a much larger clone, this may be a read error. This chain links TRBV4-1 with TRBJ2-7; 9 nucleotides align to TRBD1. CDR1 and CDR2 from the germline V gene are MGHRA and YSYEKL. The length of the CDR3 is 18 residues. CDR3 sequence (DNA): TGTGCCAGCAGCGGACCCGTGGCGGGGACAGGGATAGTGCACAAGCAGTACTTC. Translating gives CASSGPVAGTGIVHKQYF.

The chain has TRBV2 and TRBJ2-3, with TRBD2 matching 13 bases. Germline loops: CDR1 SNHLY, CDR2 FYNNEI. The CDR3 loop spans 16 amino acids. The V and J ends lost 8 bases and 0 bases, in that order; junction bases with no gene match: 5. CDR3 region: CASGTSGALSTDTQYF. CDR3 DNA sequence: TGTGCCAGCGGGACTAGCGGGGCCCTGAGCACAGATACGCAGTATTTT.

The chain has TRBV7-9 and TRBJ1-1; 7 bases are shared with TRBD1. This CDR3 region has 13 residues. Unmatched junction bases numbered 6, after V lost 3 bases and J lost 8 bases. Germline loops: CDR1 SEHNR, CDR2 FQNEAQ (reference sequence). CDR3 amino acids: CASSLIGTVEAFF. CDR3 DNA: TGTGCCAGCAGCTTGATAGGGACAGTCGAAGCTTTCTTT.

This clonotype was observed many times. The chain joins TRBV5-8 to TRBJ2-7; a weak D match, TRBD1 (5 bases). The CDR3 is made up of 14 amino acids. Germline V CDR1 and CDR2: SGHTS, YDEGEE. Trimming took off 0 bases at V and 4 bases at J, with 11 bases between the two ends. CDR3 in DNA: TGTGCCAGCAGCTTGGCAGGGAAGGTTTACGAGCAGTACTTC. Protein: CASSLAGKVYEQYF. The full variable domain, rest sourced from reference TRBV5-8 and TRBJ2-7, is EAGVTQSPTHLIKTRGQQATLRCSPISGHTSVYWYQQALGLGLQFLLWYDEGEERNRGNFPPRFSGRQFPNYSSELNVNALELEDSALYLCASSLAGKVYEQYFGPGTRLTVT.

This clonotype showed up many times. This sequence joins TRBV2 and TRBJ2-7, with 10 bases identical to TRBD1. CDR1 is SNHLY and CDR2 is FYNNEI in the germline V gene. CDR3 length equals 16 residues. V gave up 6 bases and J gave up 7 bases; unmatched junction bases: 15. The CDR3 nucleotides read TGTGCCAGCAGCCTCTCGAGACAGGGGGCTTCTGGAGAGCAGTACTTC. The encoded protein is CASSLSRQGASGEQYF.

In its sample, this clonotype was seen many times. DNA of the CDR3: TGCGCCAGCAGCTTGACAGGGGATGAAAAACTGTTTTTT. This codes for CASSLTGDEKLFF. The chain carries TRBV5-1 and TRBJ1-4; TRBD1 matches 7 bases. V shed 1 base, J shed 6 bases, and the junction held 0 bases outside the gene matches. This CDR3 is 13 amino acids long. Germline CDR1 SGHRS, CDR2 YFSETQ. Using reference TRBV5-1 and TRBJ1-4 for the parts outside the CDR3, the full variable domain is KAGVTQTPRYLIKTRGQQVTLSCSPISGHRSVSWYQQTPGQGLQFLFEYFSETQRNKGNFPGRFSGRQFSNSRSEMNVSTLELGDSALYLCASSLTGDEKLFFGSGTQLSVL.

This clonotype was observed at least ten times. Germline is not matched at one junction end, which may reflect a read error. The gene calls are TRBV25-1 and TRBJ1-2; D uncertain. CDR1 and CDR2 (germline): MGHDK, SYGVNS. This CDR3 spans 12 amino acids. The CDR3: CASLSGRYGCTF. CDR3 bases: TGTGCCAGCCTTAGTGGGCGGTATGGCTGCACCTTC.

The V call is TRBV14, the J call TRBJ1-6; D call uncertain. Trimming shortened V by 2 bases and J by 0 bases, and 5 bases separated the two germline ends. Germline lookup yields CDR1 SGHDN and CDR2 FVKESK. The CDR3 totals 15 residues. CDR3 nucleotide sequence: TGTGCCAGCAGCCAATCAAACTCCTATAATTCACCCCTCCACTTT. This translates into CASSQSNSYNSPLHF.

This clonotype occurred many times. The chain recombines TRBV5-5 with TRBJ1-1; 9 bases line up with TRBD1. There are 15 residues in the CDR3. CDR1 is SGHKS and CDR2 is YYEKEE in the germline V gene (reference sequence). V was pared by 4 bases and J by 5 bases, with 9 bases of the junction left unmatched. DNA for the CDR3: TGTGCCAGCAGCCAAACACAGGGGGCGAGGACTGAAGCTTTCTTT. As protein: CASSQTQGARTEAFF. Full variable domain (outside the CDR3, taken from reference TRBV5-5 and TRBJ1-1): DAGVTQSPTHLIKTRGQQVTLRCSPISGHKSVSWYQQVLGQGPQFIFQYYEKEERGRGNFPDRFSARQFPNYSSELNVNALLLGDSALYLCASSQTQGARTEAFFGQGTRLTVV.